Listed below are T cell receptor beta chains from one sample, sequenced in a study of response to subunit inactivated influenza vaccine. TCRdb processed the RT-PCR reads anew with MiXCR; each CDR3 protein has one entry. Altogether about 650,000 distinct CDR3 sequences are present, about 14% being singletons, with the ten largest covering 6% to 9.5%. This material consisted of PBMCs from blood, taken roughly 15 days before vaccination. These receptors originate from a man in his fifties who received an inactivated influenza vaccine. Both conserved end residues are part of each CDR3. The D gene is left open where the match is weak. Some rows have no size entry. The others give once, few or many, or a class for an expanded clone.

D,size,V,J,DNA,CDR3
TRBD2,-,TRBV27,TRBJ2-1,TGTGCCAGCAGAGCGGGACGAAGCTCCTACAATGAGCAGTTCTTC,CASRAGRSSYNEQFF
-,-,TRBV4-1,TRBJ2-7,TGCGCCAGCAGCCAAGGCCCGCAGGGTTCCTACGAGCAGTACTTC,CASSQGPQGSYEQYF
TRBD2,-,TRBV20-1,TRBJ2-7,TGCAGTGCTAGAAGTGTTAGCGGGGGAAACTACGAGCAGTACTTC,CSARSVSGGNYEQYF
TRBD1,few,TRBV10-3,TRBJ2-2,TGTGCCATCAGTGACTCGGGACAGGGGAGCGGGGAGCTGTTTTTT,CAISDSGQGSGELFF
-,few,TRBV18,TRBJ1-3,TGTGCCAGCTCACCAGCGGACAGTCTGGGAGTTGGAAACACCATATATTTT,CASSPADSLGVGNTIYF
TRBD2,many,TRBV20-1,TRBJ2-3,TGCAGTGCTAACCTAGCGGGTTTCACAGATACGCAGTATTTT,CSANLAGFTDTQYF
TRBD2,-,TRBV25-1,TRBJ2-1,TGTGCCACTATGTTAGCGGGGAGCTCCTACAATGAGCAGTTCTTC,CATMLAGSSYNEQFF
-,-,TRBV20-1,TRBJ2-1,TGCAGTGCTAGAGGTTCCTACAATGAGCAGTTCTTC,CSARGSYNEQFF
TRBD2,-,TRBV28,TRBJ2-1,TGTGCCAGCAGTTTATTTGGGGGAGGGCCCTTTGGATCCTACAATGAGCAGTTCTTC,CASSLFGGGPFGSYNEQFF
-,-,TRBV12-3/TRBV12-4,TRBJ1-2,TGTGCCAGCAGCACCGCACAGGGAAGTGGCTACACCTTC,CASSTAQGSGYTF
-,few,TRBV28,TRBJ2-7,TGTGCCAGCAGTTTCGGGATCTCCTCCTACGAGCAGTACTTC,CASSFGISSYEQYF
TRBD2,-,TRBV29-1,TRBJ2-7,TGCAGCGTTGAACTAGCGGAGTCCTACGAGCAGTACTTC,CSVELAESYEQYF
TRBD1,-,TRBV7-8,TRBJ2-5,TGTGCCAGCAGCCTTAATACAGGGGCAGAGACCCAGTACTTC,CASSLNTGAETQYF
-,many,TRBV5-1,TRBJ1-1,TGCGCCAGCAGCTCCTCGGGACACCCCACTGAAGCTTTCTTT,CASSSSGHPTEAFF
-,-,TRBV20-1,TRBJ1-1,TGCAGTGCTCGGCCAGGATTAATTACTGAAGCTTTCTTT,CSARPGLITEAFF
-,-,TRBV18,TRBJ2-5,TGTGCCAGCTCACCACCGAGCCTGGGCCAAGAGACCCAGTACTTC,CASSPPSLGQETQYF
-,-,TRBV29-1,TRBJ1-1,TGCAGCGTTTCGAAGGGGCGGAACACTGAAGCTTTCTTT,CSVSKGRNTEAFF
-,few,TRBV5-1,TRBJ2-5,TGCGCCAGCAGCTTGGTAGGGGTCGGGGAGACCCAGTACTTC,CASSLVGVGETQYF
TRBD2,-,TRBV19,TRBJ2-7,TGTGCCAGTAGTGAGGCTAGCGGTCCCTGGGACGAGCAGTACTTC,CASSEASGPWDEQYF
-,-,TRBV12-3/TRBV12-4,TRBJ1-1,TGTGCCAGCAGTTCTATTCCAGGGGACACTGAAGCTTTCTTT,CASSSIPGDTEAFF
-,many,TRBV29-1,TRBJ2-2,TGCAGCACCTGGACAGACACCGGGGAGCTGTTTTTT,CSTWTDTGELFF
-,-,TRBV7-2,TRBJ1-6,TGTGCCAGCAGCTTAGCCGGGGGAGGGTCACCCCTCCACTTT,CASSLAGGGSPLHF
-,few,TRBV29-1,TRBJ2-5,TGCAGCGTTGATGGGGGCAGGGAGACCCAGTACTTC,CSVDGGRETQYF
-,-,TRBV9,TRBJ2-6,TGTGCCAGCAGCGGGGACCAGTCTGGGGCCAACGTCCTGACTTTC,CASSGDQSGANVLTF
-,-,TRBV24-1,TRBJ1-5,TGTGCCACCAGTGGTGCCTCGGCGGGGGGGAGCAATCAGCCCCAGCATTTT,CATSGASAGGSNQPQHF
TRBD1,few,TRBV10-3,TRBJ2-7,TGTGCCATCAGGAACCCGGGACAGGGGCGTTACGAGCAGTACTTC,CAIRNPGQGRYEQYF
-,-,TRBV12-3/TRBV12-4,TRBJ2-7,TGTGCCAGCAGTTTACTAGCGCCCGAGGGCGAGCAGTACTTC,CASSLLAPEGEQYF
TRBD1,few,TRBV5-1,TRBJ1-1,TGCGCCAGCAGAAAGGACAGGGAAGAAGCTTTCTTT,CASRKDREEAFF
TRBD2,-,TRBV27,TRBJ2-1,TGTGCCAGCAGTTTTCTTGGGAGAAGCGGGGCCACCTACAATGAGCAGTTCTTC,CASSFLGRSGATYNEQFF
TRBD2,many,TRBV3-1,TRBJ2-1,TGTGCCAGCAGCGCCTCACTAGCGGGAGACAAGCAGTTCTTC,CASSASLAGDKQFF
-,few,TRBV29-1,TRBJ2-6,TGCAGCGTCGAGGGGGACACCGACTCTGGGGCCAACGTCCTGACTTTC,CSVEGDTDSGANVLTF
TRBD1,few,TRBV20-1,TRBJ1-5,TGCAGTGCTAGGGTCAGGGGGGTTCAGCCCCAGCATTTT,CSARVRGVQPQHF
-,many,TRBV5-1,TRBJ1-2,TGCGCCAGCAGCTCCAGCCAGGGAGAGGATGGCTACACCTTC,CASSSSQGEDGYTF
-,-,TRBV6-5,TRBJ1-5,TGTGCCAGCAGTTACTCCCGGGACCTACCACAGCCCCAGCATTTT,CASSYSRDLPQPQHF
-,few,TRBV5-5,TRBJ2-7,TGTGCCAGCAGCATAGGACCTAGCCACGAGCAGTACTTC,CASSIGPSHEQYF
-,few,TRBV7-2,TRBJ1-2,TGTGCCAGCAGCTTAGCGATCGAGAGGGGAGGAGATGGCTACACCTTC,CASSLAIERGGDGYTF
TRBD2,many,TRBV12-3/TRBV12-4,TRBJ2-1,TGTGCCAGCAGAGCACTAGCGGGTTACAATGAGCAGTTCTTC,CASRALAGYNEQFF
-,many,TRBV12-3/TRBV12-4,TRBJ2-7,TGTGCCAGCAGTTATGGACACTCCTTAAACGAGCAGTACTTC,CASSYGHSLNEQYF
-,few,TRBV4-3,TRBJ2-2,TGCGCCAGCAGCCAAGATCGCCGGACACACGCGAACACCGGGGAGCTGTTTTTT,CASSQDRRTHANTGELFF
-,many,TRBV6-2/TRBV6-3,TRBJ1-6,TGTGCCAGCAGTTACGTGGTCGGGCAGAGCTCCTATAATTCACCCCTCCACTTT,CASSYVVGQSSYNSPLHF
TRBD1,many,TRBV7-6,TRBJ2-2,TGTGCCAGCACGCCGACGGGACAGACGAACACCGGGGAGCTGTTTTTT,CASTPTGQTNTGELFF
TRBD1,-,TRBV7-9,TRBJ2-7,TGTGCCAGCAGCTCGCCCCTAGGGACAGGACCCTACGAGCAGTACTTC,CASSSPLGTGPYEQYF
-,-,TRBV5-1,TRBJ1-3,TGCGCCAGCGCTCCGGACGGTCAAGGAGGAAACACCATATATTTT,CASAPDGQGGNTIYF
TRBD1,-,TRBV5-1,TRBJ2-5,TGCGCCAGCAGCTCCGGGACAGGGTTTCAAGAGACCCAGTACTTC,CASSSGTGFQETQYF
TRBD2,-,TRBV20-1,TRBJ2-2,TGCAGTGCTAGGGCGGGAGGCGGCACCGGGGAGCTGTTTTTT,CSARAGGGTGELFF
-,many,TRBV5-1,TRBJ2-3,TGCGCCAGCAGCTTGGCGGGCGAAGATACGCAGTATTTT,CASSLAGEDTQYF
-,few,TRBV20-1,TRBJ2-1,TGCAGTGCTAGCCGGACTCAACCTTACAATGAGCAGTTCTTC,CSASRTQPYNEQFF
-,-,TRBV7-2,TRBJ1-1,TGTGCCAGCAGCTTACGATCTACGCCTGAAGCTTTCTTT,CASSLRSTPEAFF
TRBD2,-,TRBV20-1,TRBJ2-1,TGCAGTGCTAGGCCACTAGCGGGAGTTCGAAATGAGCAGTTCTTC,CSARPLAGVRNEQFF
-,-,TRBV4-1,TRBJ1-1,TGCGCCAGCAGCCAAGATCTAGGTAGGAACACTGAAGCTTTCTTT,CASSQDLGRNTEAFF
TRBD1,-,TRBV19,TRBJ2-2,TGTGCCAGTAGTATCGACAGGGGGAAGACCGGGGAGCTGTTTTTT,CASSIDRGKTGELFF